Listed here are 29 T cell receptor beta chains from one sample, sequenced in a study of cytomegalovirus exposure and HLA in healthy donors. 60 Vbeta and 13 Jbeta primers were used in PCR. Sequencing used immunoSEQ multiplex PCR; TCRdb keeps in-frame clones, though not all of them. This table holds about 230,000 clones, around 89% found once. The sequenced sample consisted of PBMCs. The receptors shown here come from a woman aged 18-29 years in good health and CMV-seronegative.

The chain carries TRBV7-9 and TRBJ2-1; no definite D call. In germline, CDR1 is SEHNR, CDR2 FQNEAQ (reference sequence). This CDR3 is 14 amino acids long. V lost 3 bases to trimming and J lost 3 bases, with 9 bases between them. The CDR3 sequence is CASSFTRIYNEQFF. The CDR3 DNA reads TGTGCCAGCAGCTTTACGAGGATCTACAATGAGCAGTTCTTC.

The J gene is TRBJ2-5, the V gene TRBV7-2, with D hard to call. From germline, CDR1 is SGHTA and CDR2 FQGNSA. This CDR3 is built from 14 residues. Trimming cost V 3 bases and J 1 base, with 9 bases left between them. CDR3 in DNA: TGTGCCAGCAGCTTGATGGCAGTCCAAGAGACCCAGTACTTC. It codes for CASSLMAVQETQYF. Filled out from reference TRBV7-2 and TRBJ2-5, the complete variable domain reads GAGVSQSPSNKVTEKGKDVELRCDPISGHTALYWYRQSLGQGLEFLIYFQGNSAPDKSGLPSDRFSAERTGGSVSTLTIQRTQQEDSAVYLCASSLMAVQETQYFGPGTRLLVL.

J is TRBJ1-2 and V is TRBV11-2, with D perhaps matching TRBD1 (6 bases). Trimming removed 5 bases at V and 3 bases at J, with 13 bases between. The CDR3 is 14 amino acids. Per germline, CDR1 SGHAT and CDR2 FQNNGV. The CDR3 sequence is CASSVLRQDYGYTF. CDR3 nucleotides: TGTGCCAGCAGCGTACTTAGACAGGACTATGGCTACACCTTC.

CDR3 DNA: TGTGCCAGCAGCCCAGGGGGCCTCAATGGCTACACCTTC. Its protein product is CASSPGGLNGYTF. The J gene is TRBJ1-2, the V gene TRBV14; TRBD1 matches 8 bases. The CDR3 runs 13 residues. Trimming took 4 bases from V and 6 from J; bases not matched to a gene: 4. Germline V gives CDR1 SGHDN, CDR2 FVKESK.

CDR3 sequence (DNA): TGTGCCAGCAGCCCTAGACTAGCGGGGGGCTCAACTAGCACAGATACGCAGTATTTT. Amino acid sequence: CASSPRLAGGSTSTDTQYF. The chain combines TRBV7-2 with TRBJ2-3; 13 nucleotides match TRBD2. Germline CDR1 and CDR2: SGHTA and FQGNSA. This CDR3 region has 19 residues. V dropped 5 bases and J dropped 0; count of bases not matched to a gene: 11.

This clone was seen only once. CDR3 DNA sequence: TGTGCCAGTAGCCGGGATTGGAGGGAGCTGTTTTTT. This translates into CASSRDWRELFF. This chain links TRBV19 with TRBJ2-2; D possibly corresponds to TRBD2 (5 bases). CDR1 LNHDA and CDR2 SQIVND come from the germline V gene (reference sequence). The CDR3 contains 12 residues. Trimming took off 6 bases at V and 9 bases at J, with 11 bases between the two ends.

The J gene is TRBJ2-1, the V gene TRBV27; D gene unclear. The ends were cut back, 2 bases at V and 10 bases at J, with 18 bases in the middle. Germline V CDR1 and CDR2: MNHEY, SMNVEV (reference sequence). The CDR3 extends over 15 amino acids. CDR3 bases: TGTGCCAGCAGTTTAACTCCACTACTGAGATTGGAGCAGTTCTTC. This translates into CASSLTPLLRLEQFF.

Written as DNA, the CDR3 is TGCGCCAGCAGCTTGGCCGCCGGCAGGGTCTACGAGCAGTACTTC. The encoded protein is CASSLAAGRVYEQYF. The rearrangement uses TRBV5-1 and TRBJ2-7; D possibly corresponds to TRBD1 (5 bases). The V end was cut by 0 bases, the J end by 3 bases, with 13 bases between. The CDR3 consists of 15 residues. The germline V gene has CDR1 SGHRS and CDR2 YFSETQ.

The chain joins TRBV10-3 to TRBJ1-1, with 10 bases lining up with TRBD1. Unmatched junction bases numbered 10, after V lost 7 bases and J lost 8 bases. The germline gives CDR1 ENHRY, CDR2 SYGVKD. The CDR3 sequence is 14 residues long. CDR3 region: CAITGDRGSREAFF. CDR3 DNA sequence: TGTGCCATCACCGGGGACAGGGGAAGTCGGGAAGCTTTCTTT.

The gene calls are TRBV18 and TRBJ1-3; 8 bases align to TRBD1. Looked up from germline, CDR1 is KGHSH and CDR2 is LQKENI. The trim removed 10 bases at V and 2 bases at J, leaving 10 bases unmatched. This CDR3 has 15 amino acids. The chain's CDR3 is CATTQDRGPGNTIYF. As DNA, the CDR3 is TGTGCCACCACACAAGACAGGGGACCTGGAAACACCATATATTTT.

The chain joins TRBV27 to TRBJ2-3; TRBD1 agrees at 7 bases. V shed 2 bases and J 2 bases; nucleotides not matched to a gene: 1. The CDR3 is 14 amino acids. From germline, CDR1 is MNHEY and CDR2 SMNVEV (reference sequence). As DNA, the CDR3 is TGTGCCAGCAGTTTACAGGGGGTCACAGATACGCAGTATTTT. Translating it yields CASSLQGVTDTQYF.

The CDR3 DNA reads TGTGCCAGCACTGAGCGGTCGAACACCGGGGAGCTGTTTTTT. Encoded protein: CASTERSNTGELFF. This chain joins TRBV7-3 and TRBJ2-2, with D possibly matching TRBD2 (5 bases). CDR3 length: 14 residues. V was cut by 7 bases and J by 0 bases, with 9 bases left in between. Germline V gives CDR1 SGHTA, CDR2 FQGTGA.

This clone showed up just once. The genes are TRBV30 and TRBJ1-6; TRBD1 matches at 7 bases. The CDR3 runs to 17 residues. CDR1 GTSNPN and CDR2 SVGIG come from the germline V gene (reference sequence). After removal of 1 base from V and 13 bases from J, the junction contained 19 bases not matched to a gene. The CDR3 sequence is CAWSGTGDEGARSPLHF. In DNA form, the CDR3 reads TGTGCCTGGAGTGGAACCGGCGATGAGGGGGCGCGATCCCCCCTCCACTTT.

The CDR3 protein is CATGTSGGQETQYF. The CDR3, as DNA: TGTGCCACCGGGACTAGCGGGGGGCAAGAGACCCAGTACTTC. The J gene is TRBJ2-5, the V gene TRBV10-3, with 15 bases that match TRBD2. The CDR3 covers 14 residues. CDR1 ENHRY and CDR2 SYGVKD come from the germline V gene. V was clipped by 10 bases and J by 2 bases; unmatched bases: 2.

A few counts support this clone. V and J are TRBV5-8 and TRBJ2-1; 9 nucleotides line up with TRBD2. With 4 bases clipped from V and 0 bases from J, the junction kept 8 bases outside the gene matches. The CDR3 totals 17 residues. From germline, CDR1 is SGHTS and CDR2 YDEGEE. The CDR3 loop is CASSRGTLAGSYNEQFF. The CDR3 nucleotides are TGTGCCAGCAGCAGAGGAACACTAGCGGGCTCCTACAATGAGCAGTTCTTC.

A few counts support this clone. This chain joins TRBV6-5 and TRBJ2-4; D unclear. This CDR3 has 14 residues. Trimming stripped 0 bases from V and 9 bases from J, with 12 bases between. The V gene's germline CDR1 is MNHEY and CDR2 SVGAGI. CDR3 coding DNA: TGTGCCAGCAGTTACTCCCAGAAGTCCACCATTCAGTACTTC. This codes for CASSYSQKSTIQYF.

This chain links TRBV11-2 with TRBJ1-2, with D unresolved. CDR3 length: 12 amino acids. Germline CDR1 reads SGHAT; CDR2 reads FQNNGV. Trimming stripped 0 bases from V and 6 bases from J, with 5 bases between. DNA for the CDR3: TGTGCCAGCAGCTTAGATCCCGATGGCTACACCTTC. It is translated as CASSLDPDGYTF.

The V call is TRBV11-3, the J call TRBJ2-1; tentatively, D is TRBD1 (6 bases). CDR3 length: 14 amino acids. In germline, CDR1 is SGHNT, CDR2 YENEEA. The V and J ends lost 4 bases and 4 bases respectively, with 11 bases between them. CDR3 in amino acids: CASSSDSFYNEQFF. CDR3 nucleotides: TGTGCCAGCAGCTCGGACAGTTTTTACAATGAGCAGTTCTTC.

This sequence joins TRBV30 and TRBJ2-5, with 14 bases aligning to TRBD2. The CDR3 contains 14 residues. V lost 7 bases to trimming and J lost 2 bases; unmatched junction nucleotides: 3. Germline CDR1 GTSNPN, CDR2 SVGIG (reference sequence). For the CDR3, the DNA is TGTGCCTCCCGGACTAGCGGGAGGCAAGAGACCCAGTACTTC. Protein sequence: CASRTSGRQETQYF.

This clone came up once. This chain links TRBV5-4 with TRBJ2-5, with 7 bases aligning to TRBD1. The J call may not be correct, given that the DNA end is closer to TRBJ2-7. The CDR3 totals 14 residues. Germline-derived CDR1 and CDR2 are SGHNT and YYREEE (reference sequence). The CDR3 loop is CASSFGQDNYEQYF. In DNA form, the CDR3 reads TGTGCCAGCAGCTTCGGACAGGACAACTACGAGCAGTACTTC.

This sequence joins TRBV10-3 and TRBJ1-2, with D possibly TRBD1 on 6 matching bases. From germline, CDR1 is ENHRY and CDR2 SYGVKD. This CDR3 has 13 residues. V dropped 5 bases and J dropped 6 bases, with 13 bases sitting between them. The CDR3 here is CAISTGSRDGYTF. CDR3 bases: TGTGCCATCAGTACAGGGTCGAGGGATGGCTACACCTTC.

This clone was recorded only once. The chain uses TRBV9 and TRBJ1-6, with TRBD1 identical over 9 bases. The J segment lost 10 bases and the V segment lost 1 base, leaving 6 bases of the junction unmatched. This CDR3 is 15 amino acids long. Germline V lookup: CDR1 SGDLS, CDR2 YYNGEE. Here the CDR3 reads CASSVQGQGGSPLHF. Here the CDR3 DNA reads TGTGCCAGCAGCGTACAGGGACAGGGAGGCTCACCCCTCCACTTT.

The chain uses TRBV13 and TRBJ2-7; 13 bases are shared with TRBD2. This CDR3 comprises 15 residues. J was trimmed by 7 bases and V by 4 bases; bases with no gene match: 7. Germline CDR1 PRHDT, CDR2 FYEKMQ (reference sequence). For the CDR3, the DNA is TGTGCCAGCAGCTCCAGGACTAGCGGGAGTAGGGAGCAGTACTTC. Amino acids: CASSSRTSGSREQYF.

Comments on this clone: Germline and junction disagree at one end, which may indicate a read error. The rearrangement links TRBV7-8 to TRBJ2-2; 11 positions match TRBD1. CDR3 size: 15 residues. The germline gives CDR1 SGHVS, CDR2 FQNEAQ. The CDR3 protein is CASKRDRGNPGELFF. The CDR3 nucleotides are TGTGCCAGCAAACGGGACAGGGGGAACCCCGGGGAGCTGTTTTTT. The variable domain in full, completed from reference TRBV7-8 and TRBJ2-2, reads GAGVSQSPRYKVAKRGQDVALRCDPISGHVSLFWYQQALGQGPEFLTYFQNEAQLDKSGLPSDRFFAERPEGSVSTLKIQRTQQEDSAVYLCASKRDRGNPGELFFGEGSRLTVL.

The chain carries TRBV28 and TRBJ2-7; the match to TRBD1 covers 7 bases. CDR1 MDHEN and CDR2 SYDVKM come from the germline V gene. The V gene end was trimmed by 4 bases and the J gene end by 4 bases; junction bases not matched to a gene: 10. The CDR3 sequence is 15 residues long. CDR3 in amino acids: CASSSQEGGRYEQYF. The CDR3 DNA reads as TGTGCCAGCAGTTCACAGGAAGGGGGCCGGTACGAGCAGTACTTC.

The CDR3 loop reads CASSADRGQSYEQYF. The CDR3 nucleotides are TGTGCCAGCAGTGCAGACCGGGGACAGTCCTACGAGCAGTACTTC. The rearrangement links TRBV6-1 to TRBJ2-7; 7 nucleotides agree with TRBD1. The CDR3 totals 15 residues. Germline CDR1 MNHNS, CDR2 SASEGT. After removal of 4 bases from V and 1 base from J, the junction contained 7 bases not matched to a gene.

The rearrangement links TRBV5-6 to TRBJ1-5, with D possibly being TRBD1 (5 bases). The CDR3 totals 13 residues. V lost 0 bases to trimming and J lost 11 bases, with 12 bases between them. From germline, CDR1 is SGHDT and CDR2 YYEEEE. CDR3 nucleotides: TGTGCCAGCAGCTTGGAGTTCGGGGGAACCCAGCATTTT. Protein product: CASSLEFGGTQHF.

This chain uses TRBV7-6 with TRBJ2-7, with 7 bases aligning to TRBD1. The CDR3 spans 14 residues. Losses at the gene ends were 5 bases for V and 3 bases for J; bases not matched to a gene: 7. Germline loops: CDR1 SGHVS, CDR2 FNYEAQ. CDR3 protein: CASSLGTDSYEQYF. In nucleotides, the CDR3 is TGTGCCAGCAGCCTCGGGACAGACAGCTACGAGCAGTACTTC.

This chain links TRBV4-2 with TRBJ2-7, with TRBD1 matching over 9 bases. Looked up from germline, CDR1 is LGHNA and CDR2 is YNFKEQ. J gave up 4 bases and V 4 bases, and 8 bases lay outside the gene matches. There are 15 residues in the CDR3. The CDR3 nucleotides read TGTGCCAGCAGCCCCCGACTCGGACAGGGGTACGAGCAGTACTTC. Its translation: CASSPRLGQGYEQYF.